This TCR beta chain was documented in a study of response to subunit inactivated influenza vaccine. TCRdb processed the RT-PCR reads anew with MiXCR; each CDR3 protein has one entry. The data show about 830,000 distinct CDR3 sequences, 15% to 20% seen once. A note on this clonotype: No antigen is known for it.

The study, taken as a whole, reports: New T cells are recruited in small numbers by each seasonal influenza vaccination, according to the authors' suggestion.

This receptor was obtained from a man aged 45-65 years who received an inactivated influenza vaccine. Here the sequenced sample was PBMCs from blood, taken 4 to 6 days after vaccination.

CDR3 bases: TGCAGTGCTAGAGGGGTTCCCCTCTACGAGCAGTACTTC. Residues: CSARGVPLYEQYF. V usage is TRBV20-1 and J usage is TRBJ2-7; D call uncertain. The germline CDR1 and CDR2 sequences are DFQATT and SNEGSKA (reference sequence). V was shortened by 1 base and J by 3 bases, with 10 bases between the two germline ends. This CDR3 has 13 residues.